This paragraph covers one TCR beta chain sequence. The repertoire was sequenced with immunoSEQ multiplex PCR; TCRdb's copy has only in-frame clones and lacks some. The sample holds tens of thousands of clones, more than 70% seen once. The data were obtained in a study of blood T cell repertoires in COVID-19. In the study overall: The United States, Italy and Spain supplied acute and convalescent COVID-19 samples.

This TCR was sampled from an elderly woman in a cohort sampled during active or convalescent COVID-19. Input material: peripheral blood.

CDR3 sequence: CASRIGNEQFF. Here the CDR3 DNA reads TGCGCCAGCAGAATCGGGAATGAGCAGTTCTTC. This rearrangement joins TRBV5-1 to TRBJ2-1; D is unresolved. V dropped 5 bases and J dropped 7 bases, with 7 bases sitting between them. CDR1 SGHRS and CDR2 YFSETQ come from the germline V gene. The CDR3 contains 11 residues.